Below are 20 T cell receptor beta chains sequenced from a single sample in a study of cytomegalovirus exposure and HLA in healthy donors. This PCR relied on a set of 60 Vbeta primers and 13 Jbeta primers. This table comes from immunoSEQ multiplex PCR, and its TCRdb copy is limited to in-frame clones, with some not included. The table includes roughly 150,000 clones, 65% to 70% detected once. The specimen sequenced was PBMCs. The origin of the receptors is a man younger than 45 in good health and CMV-seropositive.

The rearrangement joins TRBV27 to TRBJ1-4; 8 bases match TRBD1. V lost 3 bases, J lost 4 bases, and 7 bases stayed unmatched. Germline V gene data show CDR1 as MNHEY and CDR2 as SMNVEV (reference sequence). The CDR3 has 16 residues. CDR3 nucleotide sequence: TGTGCCAGCAGTTTGGGCAGGGGGCTTTATAATGAAAAACTGTTTTTT. Its protein is CASSLGRGLYNEKLFF. Based on the CDR3 plus reference TRBV27 and TRBJ1-4, the full variable domain is EAQVTQNPRYLITVTGKKLTVTCSQNMNHEYMSWYRQDPGLGLRQIYYSMNVEVTDKGDVPEGYKVSRKEKRNFPLILESPSPNQTSLYFCASSLGRGLYNEKLFFGSGTQLSVL.

Only a few counts were recorded for this clone. The V call is TRBV4-1, the J call TRBJ2-7; no definite D call. The CDR3 covers 12 residues. Deletions cut 3 bases from V and 6 bases from J, with 9 bases between. The germline V gene has CDR1 MGHRA and CDR2 YSYEKL. The CDR3 bases are TGCGCCAGCAGCCAGGGCTCTTCCGAGCAGTACTTC. Encoded protein: CASSQGSSEQYF.

The V and J genes are TRBV27 and TRBJ2-7; no reliable D call. V lost 3 bases and J lost 0, with 12 bases in between. The CDR3 is 15 amino acids. Germline V gene lookup returns CDR1 MNHEY and CDR2 SMNVEV (reference sequence). CDR3 amino acids: CASSFSHESSYEQYF. CDR3 bases: TGTGCCAGCAGTTTTTCACACGAAAGCTCCTACGAGCAGTACTTC.

The V call is TRBV11-1, the J call TRBJ2-7, with D perhaps matching TRBD2 (6 bases). Trimming cost V 6 bases and J 2 bases, with 14 bases left between them. This CDR3 comprises 14 residues. Germline V gives CDR1 SGHAT, CDR2 FQDESV (reference sequence). CDR3 in DNA: TGTGCCAGCAGTTGGGGGACGGGAGCCTACGAGCAGTACTTC. It codes for CASSWGTGAYEQYF.

The chain links TRBV2 to TRBJ2-7; a weak D match, TRBD2 (6 bases). CDR1 SNHLY and CDR2 FYNNEI come from the germline V gene. Deletions cut 7 bases from V and 2 bases from J, with 12 bases between. The CDR3 has 13 amino acids. The CDR3 reads CASTGTSAYEQYF. The CDR3 DNA reads as TGTGCCAGCACCGGGACTTCTGCCTACGAGCAGTACTTC.

The chain carries TRBV5-5 and TRBJ1-1; D is perhaps TRBD1 (5 bases). CDR1 is SGHKS and CDR2 is YYEKEE in the germline V gene (reference sequence). The germline V and J ends were trimmed by 5 bases and 0 bases, with 11 bases remaining between them. There are 14 residues in the CDR3. The CDR3 here is CASRHRNLNTEAFF. The CDR3 DNA reads as TGTGCCAGCAGACACAGGAATCTGAACACTGAAGCTTTCTTT.

The chain recombines TRBV5-1 with TRBJ2-3, with 9 bases fitting TRBD2. V was pared by 1 base and J by 2 bases, with 5 bases of the junction left unmatched. Per germline, CDR1 SGHRS and CDR2 YFSETQ. This CDR3 has 16 amino acids. This CDR3 is CASSLSPSGNTDTQYF. The DNA for the CDR3 is TGCGCCAGCAGCTTGAGTCCTAGCGGGAACACAGATACGCAGTATTTT.

This clone came up a few times. The chain's CDR3 is CASSFLRQNTEAFF. The DNA for the CDR3 is TGTGCCAGCAGCTTTTTGAGACAGAACACTGAAGCTTTCTTT. The chain combines TRBV11-1 with TRBJ1-1; D is unresolved. Trimming took 3 bases from V and 1 from J, leaving 9 bases between them. CDR1 and CDR2 (germline): SGHAT, FQDESV (reference sequence). There are 14 residues in the CDR3.

The J gene is TRBJ2-7, the V gene TRBV5-1, with D perhaps matching TRBD2 (6 bases). Germline CDR1 is SGHRS and CDR2 is YFSETQ. V gave up 4 bases and J gave up 0 bases, with 14 bases separating them. The CDR3 consists of 15 residues. In DNA, the CDR3 is TGCGCCAGCAGCCTTGGAGGGACGTCCTCCTACGAGCAGTACTTC. Translating gives CASSLGGTSSYEQYF.

The CDR3 sequence is CASATGIGETQYF. The CDR3 region has the DNA TGTGCCAGCGCGACAGGGATTGGTGAGACCCAGTACTTC. V gene TRBV6-6 combines with J gene TRBJ2-5; 7 bases line up with TRBD1. V was pared by 8 bases and J by 5 bases, with 8 bases of the junction left unmatched. There are 13 residues in the CDR3. Germline loops: CDR1 MNHNY, CDR2 SVGAGI (reference sequence).

This chain connects TRBV10-1 to TRBJ2-2, with 12 nucleotides matching TRBD2. Trimming at V came to 5 bases and at J to 5 bases, leaving 3 bases not matched to a gene. The CDR3 is 15 amino acids. Germline V gene lookup returns CDR1 WNHNN and CDR2 SYGVQD (reference sequence). The CDR3 DNA sequence: TGCGCCAGCAGTCGTCTAGCGGGAGGGACCGGGGAGCTGTTTTTT. It specifies CASSRLAGGTGELFF.

The chain has TRBV7-9 and TRBJ1-5; 7 bases are a match to TRBD1. This CDR3 spans 16 amino acids. Germline lookup yields CDR1 SEHNR and CDR2 FQNEAQ (reference sequence). The V segment lost 4 bases and the J segment 6 bases; nucleotides outside the gene matches: 12. The CDR3 sequence is CASSSNDRDRGQPQHF. Written as DNA, the CDR3 is TGTGCCAGCAGCTCCAACGACAGGGATAGAGGTCAGCCCCAGCATTTT.

The chain links TRBV6-5 to TRBJ1-2; D not certain. Germline CDR1 and CDR2: MNHEY and SVGAGI. The CDR3 contains 15 residues. V lost 0 bases to trimming and J lost 2 bases, with 10 bases between them. CDR3 coding DNA: TGTGCCAGCAGTTACTCTGCAGACTCAAACTATGGCTACACCTTC. This codes for CASSYSADSNYGYTF.

V gene TRBV28 combines with J gene TRBJ2-7; TRBD1 matches at 7 bases. The CDR3 spans 13 residues. Germline-derived CDR1 and CDR2 are MDHEN and SYDVKM. J was trimmed by 6 bases and V by 2 bases; bases with no gene match: 4. The DNA of the CDR3 is TGTGCCAGCAGTTTAGATAGGGGGCGCGAGCAGTACTTC. Amino acid sequence: CASSLDRGREQYF.

This clone has a handful of counts. One end of the junction fails to match germline, which may point to a read error. The CDR3 nucleotides read TGTTCCAGCAGCTTATTGGGTGTTCTGGACAGGGGGACCTACGAGCAGTACTTC. Protein product: CSSSLLGVLDRGTYEQYF. The rearrangement joins TRBV7-9 to TRBJ2-7; 10 nucleotides align to TRBD1. The CDR3 totals 18 residues. Germline V gene data show CDR1 as SEHNR and CDR2 as FQNEAQ (reference sequence).

A note on this clone: A read error may produce the germline difference seen at one junction end. The chain carries TRBV4-1 and TRBJ2-7; D not resolved. CDR3 size: 15 residues. In germline, CDR1 is MGHRA, CDR2 YSYEKL. CDR3 in DNA: TGCGCCAGCAGACAAGACGCAGCGTTGACCTACGAGCAGTACTTC. This encodes CASRQDAALTYEQYF.

There are a few counts of this clone. The rearrangement uses TRBV5-1 and TRBJ2-2, with 8 bases lining up with TRBD1. CDR1 SGHRS and CDR2 YFSETQ come from the germline V gene. This CDR3 is 17 amino acids long. V was pared by 6 bases and J by 2 bases, with 12 bases of the junction left unmatched. CDR3 residues: CASKVATGGGNTGELFF. In DNA, the CDR3 is TGCGCCAGCAAAGTTGCTACAGGGGGAGGTAACACCGGGGAGCTGTTTTTT.

The chain joins TRBV7-9 to TRBJ2-7; 8 bases line up with TRBD2. The V and J ends lost 7 bases and 7 bases, in that order; junction bases with no gene match: 15. Per the germline V gene, CDR1 is SEHNR and CDR2 is FQNEAQ (reference sequence). This CDR3 is 15 amino acids long. CDR3: CASTTPGGGTGEQYF. The CDR3 bases are TGTGCCAGCACCACCCCGGGGGGGGGTACGGGGGAGCAGTACTTC.

This rearrangement joins TRBV5-1 to TRBJ2-5; D might be TRBD2 (7 bases). The germline V gene has CDR1 SGHRS and CDR2 YFSETQ. The CDR3 contains 15 residues. Trimming removed 4 bases from V and 5 bases from J, with 18 bases in between. The CDR3 spells CASSPLGGRTETQYF. In nucleotides, the CDR3 is TGCGCCAGCAGCCCACTGGGGGGGCGGACGGAGACCCAGTACTTC.

This chain joins TRBV27 and TRBJ1-2; TRBD1 matches 7 bases. The germline V gene encodes CDR1 MNHEY and CDR2 SMNVEV (reference sequence). CDR3 length: 14 amino acids. J gave up 2 bases and V 5 bases, and 5 bases lay outside the gene matches. The CDR3 DNA sequence: TGTGCCAGCAGTGAACAGGGGCGAAACTATGGCTACACCTTC. Translating gives CASSEQGRNYGYTF.